This entry lists 3 T cell receptor beta chains sequenced from one sample in a study of T cell responses to AZD1222 COVID-19 vaccine. The method was immunoSEQ multiplex PCR; TCRdb's version includes in-frame clones alone and lacks a portion of them. Altogether some 200,000 clones are present, over 80% being singletons, with the ten largest covering 8.5% to 12%. The sample was peripheral blood, taken on day 0 of AZD1222 vaccination. Receptor source: an adult in good health.

The rearrangement uses TRBV4-1 and TRBJ2-2; D is undetermined. The germline CDR1 and CDR2 sequences are MGHRA and YSYEKL. This CDR3 is 16 amino acids long. V was clipped by 0 bases and J by 3 bases, with 11 bases between them. The CDR3 loop reads CASSQESGTYTGELFF. The CDR3 coding sequence is TGCGCCAGCAGCCAAGAATCGGGTACCTACACCGGGGAGCTGTTTTTT.

The rearrangement joins TRBV7-9 to TRBJ1-2; TRBD1 matches 8 bases. There are 15 residues in the CDR3. Germline V gene lookup returns CDR1 SEHNR and CDR2 FQNEAQ (reference sequence). J was trimmed by 8 bases and V by 5 bases; bases with no gene match: 13. The CDR3 DNA sequence: TGTGCCAGCAGCAAAGATCAGACAGGGGCGTTCGGCTACACCTTC. It is translated as CASSKDQTGAFGYTF.

The genes are TRBV7-9 and TRBJ2-1; 12 bases align to TRBD1. V lost 5 bases and J lost 9; bases outside the gene matches: 11. This CDR3 has 16 amino acids. Germline V CDR1 and CDR2: SEHNR, FQNEAQ (reference sequence). The DNA for the CDR3 is TGTGCCAGCAGCCCATCCACGGGACAGGGGGCGGGTGAGCAGTTCTTC. Its translation is CASSPSTGQGAGEQFF.